The 8 T cell receptor beta chains reported below all come from one sample, sequenced in a study of PD-L1 blockade in urothelial cancer. Using immunoSEQ multiplex PCR, the repertoire was profiled, and TCRdb retains in-frame clones only, with some absent. The sample holds tens of thousands of clones, about four fifths seen once. Sequencing was performed on PBMCs, taken around atezolizumab (anti-PD-L1) treatment. The receptor set was obtained from a man in his 70s with urothelial cancer.

This sequence joins TRBV5-1 and TRBJ2-2, with TRBD1 matching over 12 bases. J lost 7 bases, V lost 7 bases, and 8 bases had no gene match. The CDR3 is made up of 15 amino acids. Germline lookup yields CDR1 SGHRS and CDR2 YFSETQ. The CDR3 here is CASASGTGGSGELFF. DNA for the CDR3: TGCGCCAGCGCCTCCGGGACAGGGGGCAGCGGGGAGCTGTTTTTT.

J is TRBJ2-7 and V is TRBV10-3; D is uncertain. V shed 1 base and J shed 2 bases, with 9 bases lying between them. The germline V gene encodes CDR1 ENHRY and CDR2 SYGVKD. This CDR3 is 14 amino acids long. CDR3 amino acids: CAISELAGPYEQYF. The CDR3 DNA reads as TGTGCCATCAGTGAGTTGGCAGGCCCCTACGAGCAGTACTTC.

This chain joins TRBV5-1 and TRBJ2-3, with 13 bases aligning to TRBD2. Unmatched junction bases numbered 3, after V lost 0 bases and J lost 2 bases. CDR1 SGHRS and CDR2 YFSETQ come from the germline V gene. This CDR3 region has 17 residues. CDR3 bases: TGCGCCAGCAGCTTGGGGGGGACTAGCGGGGCCACAGATACGCAGTATTTT. It is translated as CASSLGGTSGATDTQYF.

This clone was picked up a small number of times. V is TRBV6-5 and J is TRBJ1-6, with 9 bases identical to TRBD1. The germline V gene has CDR1 MNHEY and CDR2 SVGAGI. J gave up 5 bases and V 6 bases, and 2 bases lay outside the gene matches. The CDR3 is 14 amino acids. The CDR3 region is CASSRQGDNSPLHF. In DNA form, the CDR3 reads TGTGCCAGCAGCCGACAGGGGGATAATTCACCCCTCCACTTT.

The V and J genes are TRBV7-2 and TRBJ2-1; D gene unclear. The CDR3 extends over 13 amino acids. V lost 5 bases and J lost 9, with 14 bases in between. CDR1 is SGHTA and CDR2 is FQGNSA in the germline V gene. In nucleotides, the CDR3 is TGTGCCAGCAGCACAGACCCACGGATTGAGCAGTTCTTC. Translating gives CASSTDPRIEQFF.

The V gene is TRBV19, the J gene TRBJ2-6; TRBD1 might be the D (5 bases). V gave up 6 bases and J gave up 0 bases, with 9 bases separating them. Germline V lookup: CDR1 LNHDA, CDR2 SQIVND (reference sequence). This CDR3 contains 15 residues. CDR3: CASRPQGSGANVLTF. The CDR3, as DNA: TGTGCCAGTAGACCCCAGGGCTCTGGGGCCAACGTCCTGACTTTC.

This chain links TRBV6-6 with TRBJ2-3, with D possibly matching TRBD1 (6 bases). This CDR3 spans 15 amino acids. Germline V gene data show CDR1 as MNHNY and CDR2 as SVGAGI (reference sequence). V lost 6 bases and J lost 3, with 16 bases in between. The CDR3 loop reads CASRIQAGATDTQYF. DNA for the CDR3: TGTGCCAGCAGAATTCAGGCAGGGGCGACAGATACGCAGTATTTT.

This chain links TRBV29-1 with TRBJ2-5; D gene uncertain. The V gene's germline CDR1 is SQVTM and CDR2 ANQGSEA. V was cut by 4 bases and J by 0 bases, with 15 bases left in between. The CDR3 is 15 amino acids. The DNA for the CDR3 is TGCAGCGTTGCGAGAAACCCGGAGAACCAAGAGACCCAGTACTTC. Translation: CSVARNPENQETQYF.